These 8 T cell receptor beta chains share one sample of origin, sequenced in a study of blood T cell repertoires in COVID-19. The protocol was immunoSEQ multiplex PCR, while the TCRdb copy is restricted to in-frame clones and leaves out a portion. The data show some 130,000 clones, approximately 88% seen once. The specimen sequenced was peripheral blood. These receptors were collected from a man over 45 with acute or convalescent COVID-19.

The rearrangement uses TRBV6-5 and TRBJ1-6; no clear D gene. The CDR3 runs to 16 residues. With 0 bases removed from V and 9 bases from J, the gap between germline ends came to 15 bases. Germline V gives CDR1 MNHEY, CDR2 SVGAGI. As DNA, the CDR3 is TGTGCCAGCAGTTACTCGAGGCGGAGTACGGGTTCACCCCTCCACTTT. Residues: CASSYSRRSTGSPLHF.

The genes are TRBV28 and TRBJ2-1; TRBD2 agrees at 9 bases. This CDR3 region has 16 residues. Looked up from germline, CDR1 is MDHEN and CDR2 is SYDVKM. V was clipped by 1 base and J by 5 bases; unmatched bases: 6. CDR3 amino acids: CASSLLSSGSNNEQFF. The CDR3 coding sequence is TGTGCCAGCAGTTTATTAAGTAGCGGGAGTAACAATGAGCAGTTCTTC.

The chain has TRBV3-1 (or the pseudogene TRBV3-2) and TRBJ1-3; D is perhaps TRBD1 (5 bases). Trimming took off 0 bases at V and 2 bases at J, with 11 bases between the two ends. Germline V lookup: CDR1 LGHDT, CDR2 YNNKEL (reference sequence). There are 16 residues in the CDR3. CDR3 DNA: TGTGCCAGCAGCCAAGATCAGGGTAATACTGGAAACACCATATATTTT. Its translation is CASSQDQGNTGNTIYF.

The chain joins TRBV18 to TRBJ1-3, with a tentative D call TRBD1 (5 bases). The CDR3 has 20 residues. The V gene lost 3 bases and the J gene lost 4 bases, with 28 bases spanning the gap. Germline CDR1 is KGHSH and CDR2 is LQKENI. The CDR3 DNA follows: TGTGCCAGCTCACCTTCTATTTTGGTCGCGGCGGGGGACGGAGGAAACACCATATATTTT. The encoded protein is CASSPSILVAAGDGGNTIYF. The full variable domain, completed using reference TRBV18 and TRBJ1-3, is NAGVMQNPRHLVRRRGQEARLRCSPMKGHSHVYWYRQLPEEGLKFMVYLQKENIIDESGMPKERFSAEFPKEGPSILRIQQVVRGDSAAYFCASSPSILVAAGDGGNTIYFGEGSWLTVV.

The J gene is TRBJ2-1, the V gene TRBV7-9; D gene unclear. Trimming took 2 bases from V and 9 from J, leaving 11 bases between them. Germline V gene sequence: CDR1 SEHNR, CDR2 FQNEAQ (reference sequence). The CDR3 consists of 13 residues. CDR3: CASSLILLAEQFF. For the CDR3, the DNA is TGTGCCAGCAGCTTAATTTTGTTGGCTGAGCAGTTCTTC.

The rearrangement links TRBV19 to TRBJ2-1; D might be TRBD2 (6 bases). V lost 9 bases, J lost 6 bases, and 18 bases lay in between. CDR3 length equals 14 residues. Germline V lookup: CDR1 LNHDA, CDR2 SQIVND (reference sequence). CDR3 region: CASGRGTWINEQFF. CDR3 bases: TGTGCCAGCGGTCGCGGGACTTGGATCAATGAGCAGTTCTTC.

The chain joins TRBV27 to TRBJ2-4; 10 bases agree with TRBD2. This CDR3 has 16 amino acids. Unmatched junction bases numbered 10, after V lost 5 bases and J lost 6 bases. Germline assignment: CDR1 MNHEY and CDR2 SMNVEV (reference sequence). The CDR3 nucleotides read TGTGCCAGCAGTCCACGGACTAGCGGTGAGGGAAACATTCAGTACTTC. As protein: CASSPRTSGEGNIQYF.

The V and J genes are TRBV7-2 and TRBJ1-1; TRBD1 matches 8 bases. CDR1 SGHTA and CDR2 FQGNSA come from the germline V gene. Trimming removed 5 bases from V and 6 bases from J; junction bases left unmatched: 5. The CDR3 runs 13 residues. In nucleotides, the CDR3 is TGTGCCAGCAGCCCCAGGGGGCGGCCTGAAGCTTTCTTT. Amino acid sequence: CASSPRGRPEAFF.